The 30 T cell receptor beta chains presented below share a single source sample, sequenced in a study of T cells in localized non-small cell lung cancer. Clones were read by immunoSEQ multiplex PCR, and TCRdb kept only the in-frame ones, dropping some. The table records tens of thousands of clones, 70% to 90% of them present only once. Sequenced here: peripheral blood, sampled before any cancer treatment. The receptors derive from a woman aged 35 to 75 with stage I squamous cell lung carcinoma.

The V call is TRBV12-5, the J call TRBJ1-2, with D hard to call. V lost 4 bases to trimming and J lost 3 bases, with 18 bases between them. Germline V CDR1 and CDR2: LGHNT, FRNRAP. The CDR3 has 16 residues. CDR3 protein: CASGSKSRGGDYGYTF. The CDR3 DNA reads TGTGCTAGTGGTTCTAAAAGTCGGGGTGGAGACTATGGCTACACCTTC.

The rearrangement links TRBV2 to TRBJ1-2; TRBD1 is a possible D gene (6 bases). CDR3 length: 14 amino acids. CDR1 and CDR2 (germline): SNHLY, FYNNEI. V lost 3 bases and J 0 bases, leaving 8 bases between the germline ends. CDR3 amino acids: CASSDPGANYGYTF. The CDR3 region has the DNA TGTGCCAGCAGTGACCCAGGGGCTAACTATGGCTACACCTTC. The variable domain in full, with the rest retrieved from reference TRBV2 and TRBJ1-2, is EPEVTQTPSHQVTQMGQEVILRCVPISNHLYFYWYRQILGQKVEFLVSFYNNEISEKSEIFDDQFSVERPDGSNFTLKIRSTKLEDSAMYFCASSDPGANYGYTFGSGTRLTVV.

J is TRBJ2-2 and V is TRBV2; D remains unclear. The CDR3 has 15 residues. Germline loops: CDR1 SNHLY, CDR2 FYNNEI. Trimming pared 4 bases from V and 1 base from J, leaving 10 bases between. For the CDR3, the DNA is TGTGCCAGCAGTGTACTGAGAGGGAACACCGGGGAGCTGTTTTTT. Protein sequence: CASSVLRGNTGELFF. The whole variable domain, remainder taken from reference TRBV2 and TRBJ2-2, is EPEVTQTPSHQVTQMGQEVILRCVPISNHLYFYWYRQILGQKVEFLVSFYNNEISEKSEIFDDQFSVERPDGSNFTLKIRSTKLEDSAMYFCASSVLRGNTGELFFGEGSRLTVL.

CDR3 sequence reads: CASSRQGRTEAFF. DNA of the CDR3: TGTGCCAGTAGCCGACAGGGAAGGACTGAAGCTTTCTTT. The V and J genes are TRBV19 and TRBJ1-1; 7 bases agree with TRBD1. The germline V gene encodes CDR1 LNHDA and CDR2 SQIVND (reference sequence). V shed 6 bases, J shed 5 bases, and the junction held 6 bases outside the gene matches. The CDR3 runs to 13 residues.

The chain carries TRBV30 and TRBJ2-1; no clear D. Trimming removed 4 bases at V and 4 bases at J, with 14 bases between. This CDR3 has 14 amino acids. In germline, CDR1 is GTSNPN, CDR2 SVGIG (reference sequence). CDR3 sequence reads: CAWTPPALYNEQFF. The CDR3 region has the DNA TGTGCCTGGACCCCTCCAGCACTATACAATGAGCAGTTCTTC.

J is TRBJ2-4 and V is TRBV4-1; unclear D gene. The germline V and J ends were trimmed by 5 bases and 0 bases, with 8 bases remaining between them. There are 14 residues in the CDR3. Germline V CDR1 and CDR2: MGHRA, YSYEKL. CDR3 nucleotides: TGCGCCAGCAGCTCGACGGTAGCCAAAAACATTCAGTACTTC. This sequence encodes CASSSTVAKNIQYF.

DNA of the CDR3: TGCAGTGCTTCGATCTTGGGTACGCAGTATTTT. Its translation is CSASILGTQYF. This chain connects TRBV20-1 to TRBJ2-3, with D unresolved. Trimming cost V 5 bases and J 8 bases, with 11 bases left between them. Germline CDR1 DFQATT, CDR2 SNEGSKA (reference sequence). The CDR3 runs to 11 residues.

This chain connects TRBV6-5 to TRBJ1-2, with 7 bases aligning to TRBD1. This CDR3 spans 13 amino acids. The V and J ends lost 5 bases and 6 bases, in that order; junction bases with no gene match: 6. Germline-derived CDR1 and CDR2 are MNHEY and SVGAGI. The CDR3 region has the DNA TGTGCCAGCAGTGAACAGGGGAGCCATGGCTACACCTTC. Encoded protein: CASSEQGSHGYTF.

V usage is TRBV27 and J usage is TRBJ1-5; D may be TRBD1 (5 bases). The CDR3 totals 17 residues. Deletions cut 2 bases from V and 0 bases from J, with 14 bases between. Per germline, CDR1 MNHEY and CDR2 SMNVEV (reference sequence). The CDR3, as DNA: TGTGCCAGCAGTTTAGCGGGGACCGGAGCTAGCAATCAGCCCCAGCATTTT. Protein product: CASSLAGTGASNQPQHF.

The rearrangement uses TRBV2 and TRBJ1-1; 8 bases fit TRBD1. The CDR3 spans 11 residues. CDR1 is SNHLY, CDR2 FYNNEI, per germline. V was pared by 8 bases and J by 8 bases, with 4 bases of the junction left unmatched. The CDR3 loop is CASRRDREAFF. Written as DNA, the CDR3 is TGTGCCAGCCGCCGGGACAGGGAAGCTTTCTTT.

The chain has TRBV6-5 and TRBJ2-7; D unclear. The germline V gene encodes CDR1 MNHEY and CDR2 SVGAGI. The V end was cut by 0 bases, the J end by 5 bases, with 14 bases between. The CDR3 extends over 15 amino acids. The DNA for the CDR3 is TGTGCCAGCAGTTACTCGATGACGGTTACCAACGAGCAGTACTTC. Encoded protein: CASSYSMTVTNEQYF.

CDR3 loop: CASSSRQSLASYEQYF. The CDR3 DNA sequence: TGTGCCAGCAGCTCAAGACAGTCCTTAGCCTCCTACGAGCAGTACTTC. The chain joins TRBV11-2 to TRBJ2-7; D is possibly TRBD1 (5 bases). Germline CDR1 and CDR2: SGHAT and FQNNGV. Trimming removed 4 bases at V and 0 bases at J, with 16 bases between. This CDR3 spans 16 amino acids.

V usage is TRBV2 and J usage is TRBJ1-2, with no clear D. V was shortened by 3 bases and J by 2 bases, with 7 bases between the two germline ends. Germline lookup yields CDR1 SNHLY and CDR2 FYNNEI. The CDR3 has 13 amino acids. DNA of the CDR3: TGTGCCAGCAGTGACCAAGAAAACTATGGCTACACCTTC. Translation gives CASSDQENYGYTF.

V usage is TRBV25-1 and J usage is TRBJ1-1, with TRBD1 matching over 9 bases. After removal of 4 bases from V and 11 bases from J, the junction contained 8 bases not matched to a gene. CDR3 length equals 13 residues. Germline values: CDR1 MGHDK, CDR2 SYGVNS. As DNA, the CDR3 is TGTGCCAGCAGTGCGGGACAGGGTAGAGAGGCTTTCTTT. It encodes CASSAGQGREAFF.

In nucleotides, the CDR3 is TGTGCCAGCAGCTTAGGGACAGGGGAATTGAGGCAGTACTTC. Translating it yields CASSLGTGELRQYF. V and J are TRBV11-2 and TRBJ2-7; 9 bases align to TRBD1. The J segment lost 9 bases and the V segment lost 1 base, leaving 7 bases of the junction unmatched. The germline V gene has CDR1 SGHAT and CDR2 FQNNGV. The CDR3 is made up of 14 amino acids.

J is TRBJ2-5 and V is TRBV27, with D tentatively TRBD1 (5 bases). The CDR3 runs 13 residues. Germline V lookup: CDR1 MNHEY, CDR2 SMNVEV (reference sequence). Trimming stripped 6 bases from V and 2 bases from J, with 10 bases between. The CDR3 sequence: CASSRQPQETQYF. CDR3 in DNA: TGTGCCAGCAGCCGACAGCCTCAAGAGACCCAGTACTTC.

The CDR3: CASSLAPGRGNNEQFF. The CDR3 bases are TGCGCCAGCAGCTTGGCTCCGGGAAGGGGGAACAATGAGCAGTTCTTC. The chain couples TRBV5-1 to TRBJ2-1; D might be TRBD1 (6 bases). Trimming removed 0 bases from V and 5 bases from J, with 15 bases in between. CDR3 size: 16 residues. CDR1 and CDR2 (germline): SGHRS, YFSETQ.

The chain uses TRBV5-6 and TRBJ2-1; 9 nucleotides agree with TRBD1. V was clipped by 4 bases and J by 2 bases; unmatched bases: 4. The CDR3 contains 15 residues. Germline CDR1 reads SGHDT; CDR2 reads YYEEEE. The CDR3, as DNA: TGTGCCAGCAGCACCACAGGGGGCGCCTACAATGAGCAGTTCTTC. This sequence encodes CASSTTGGAYNEQFF.

This chain uses TRBV27 with TRBJ2-2; 8 bases align to TRBD1. V lost 2 bases and J lost 3; bases outside the gene matches: 11. The CDR3 sequence is 18 residues long. Germline V gives CDR1 MNHEY, CDR2 SMNVEV (reference sequence). CDR3 sequence reads: CASSLRPGGPPYTGELFF. Written as DNA, the CDR3 is TGTGCCAGCAGTTTAAGGCCAGGGGGCCCACCTTACACCGGGGAGCTGTTTTTT.

This rearrangement joins TRBV16 to TRBJ1-5, with D uncertain. CDR1 is KGHSY, CDR2 FQNENV, per germline. This CDR3 region has 12 residues. Trimming cost V 4 bases and J 7 bases, with 8 bases left between them. CDR3 protein: CASSLYYQPQHF. DNA for the CDR3: TGTGCCAGCAGCCTCTACTACCAGCCCCAGCATTTT. Combining the CDR3 with reference TRBV16 and TRBJ1-5 gives the whole variable domain GEEVAQTPKHLVRGEGQKAKLYCAPIKGHSYVFWYQQVLKNEFKFLISFQNENVFDETGMPKERFSAKCLPNSPCSLEIQATKLEDSAVYFCASSLYYQPQHFGDGTRLSIL.

The genes are TRBV6-1 and TRBJ1-3; the D gene is possibly TRBD1 (5 bases). From germline, CDR1 is MNHNS and CDR2 SASEGT. CDR3 size: 15 residues. V was trimmed by 2 bases and J by 0 bases, leaving 8 bases between them. CDR3 nucleotides: TGTGCCAGCAGTGAAAGTGGGACCTCTGGAAACACCATATATTTT. This gives the protein CASSESGTSGNTIYF.

J is TRBJ1-4 and V is TRBV6-7; 7 bases match TRBD1. TRBV6-7 is labeled an ORF, and its function is uncertain. Germline trimming cut 0 bases from V and 6 bases from J; bases unmatched to any gene: 13. CDR3 length equals 18 residues. DNA of the CDR3: TGTGCCAGCAGTTACTCGGAGCGGACAGGAAAAGAGGATGAAAAACTGTTTTTT. As protein: CASSYSERTGKEDEKLFF.

V is TRBV2 and J is TRBJ1-1, with a tentative D call TRBD1 (5 bases). Per the germline V gene, CDR1 is SNHLY and CDR2 is FYNNEI. This CDR3 contains 14 residues. V was cut by 7 bases and J by 5 bases, with 17 bases left in between. CDR3 nucleotide sequence: TGTGCCAGCAAAGAAGGTAGGGGAGGGACTGAAGCTTTCTTT. This codes for CASKEGRGGTEAFF.

The chain combines TRBV10-1 with TRBJ2-1; the match to TRBD2 covers 13 bases. The V gene end was trimmed by 2 bases and the J gene end by 5 bases; junction bases not matched to a gene: 0. The CDR3 contains 15 residues. Germline CDR1 WNHNN, CDR2 SYGVQD (reference sequence). This CDR3 reads CASSEGLAGDNEQFF. CDR3 coding DNA: TGCGCCAGCAGTGAGGGACTAGCGGGGGACAATGAGCAGTTCTTC.

About this clone: Other nucleotide sequences in the sample specify the same CDR3. The chain carries TRBV5-1 and TRBJ1-4; TRBD1 matches 8 bases. The germline V gene has CDR1 SGHRS and CDR2 YFSETQ. The V segment lost 4 bases and the J segment 0 bases; nucleotides outside the gene matches: 2. The CDR3 extends over 15 amino acids. The CDR3 region is CASSATGATNEKLFF. In DNA form, the CDR3 reads TGCGCCAGCAGCGCGACAGGGGCAACTAATGAAAAACTGTTTTTT.

V is TRBV4-1 and J is TRBJ1-6; no definite D call. Trimming stripped 3 bases from V and 0 bases from J, with 6 bases between. The CDR3 spans 15 residues. CDR1 is MGHRA, CDR2 YSYEKL, per germline. CDR3 bases: TGCGCCAGCAGCCAGCAGAGCTCCTATAATTCACCCCTCCACTTT. Protein: CASSQQSSYNSPLHF.

The genes are TRBV7-2 and TRBJ1-2, with 7 bases that match TRBD1. The length of the CDR3 is 14 residues. V was clipped by 0 bases and J by 8 bases; unmatched bases: 6. Germline assignment: CDR1 SGHTA and CDR2 FQGNSA. This chain's CDR3 is CASSLAEGGRGYTF. In DNA, the CDR3 is TGTGCCAGCAGCTTAGCGGAAGGGGGCCGGGGCTACACCTTC. The full variable domain, rest sourced from reference TRBV7-2 and TRBJ1-2, is GAGVSQSPSNKVTEKGKDVELRCDPISGHTALYWYRQSLGQGLEFLIYFQGNSAPDKSGLPSDRFSAERTGGSVSTLTIQRTQQEDSAVYLCASSLAEGGRGYTFGSGTRLTVV.

CDR3 in DNA: TGTGCCAGCAGCTTAGCTGGGGGGGGAAAGGAGCAGTTCTTC. As protein: CASSLAGGGKEQFF. V and J are TRBV11-2 and TRBJ2-1; 7 nucleotides align to TRBD2. The CDR3 length is 14 residues. Germline-derived CDR1 and CDR2 are SGHAT and FQNNGV. V lost 1 base, J lost 10 bases, and 7 bases stayed unmatched.

The chain couples TRBV5-8 to TRBJ1-1, with 8 bases aligning to TRBD1. Germline CDR1 reads SGHTS; CDR2 reads YDEGEE. J lost 4 bases, V lost 3 bases, and 8 bases had no gene match. This CDR3 comprises 15 residues. In DNA, the CDR3 is TGTGCCAGCAGCTCCGGACAGGGATGGACCACTGAAGCTTTCTTT. It encodes CASSSGQGWTTEAFF.

The rearrangement uses TRBV6-6 and TRBJ1-3; D uncertain. The CDR3 has 14 residues. Germline V gene lookup returns CDR1 MNHNY and CDR2 SVGAGI (reference sequence). Between the trimmed V and J ends, which lost 6 bases and 0 bases, there was a span of 9 bases. CDR3 sequence (DNA): TGTGCCAGCAGGCCGGGTCCCTCTGGAAACACCATATATTTT. This sequence encodes CASRPGPSGNTIYF.